This TCR beta chain appears in the sequencing data of a study of blood T cell repertoires in COVID-19. Study context: The origin of the acute and convalescent COVID-19 samples was the United States, Italy and Spain. In each case, the material was cDNA or gDNA derived from T cells, B-cell-depleted T cells, or PBMCs.

Measured with immunoSEQ multiplex PCR; TCRdb has only the in-frame clones, and not every one. The data contain hundreds of thousands of clones, just over 90% of them seen just once; the ten biggest clones take up around 1.8%. The CDR3 covers 15 residues. J was trimmed by 0 bases and V by 5 bases; bases with no gene match: 5. Germline values: CDR1 MNHEY, CDR2 SVGAGI. Individuals aged about 18 to 95 years were recruited from approximately 22 US areas. The chain combines TRBV6-5 with TRBJ1-2, with 8 bases identical to TRBD1. The clonotype comes from a woman aged 18-29 years who had recovered from COVID-19. The sample was PBMCs or T cells enriched from blood (not recorded which). Here the CDR3 DNA reads TGTGCCAGCAGTCCTGGGACAGGAGCTAACTATGGCTACACCTTC. As protein: CASSPGTGANYGYTF.